Presented here are 10 T cell receptor beta chains from one specimen sequenced in a study of OX40 agonist ivuxolimab in advanced cancers. This table comes from immunoSEQ multiplex PCR, and its TCRdb copy is limited to in-frame clones, with some not included. The sample includes tens of thousands of clones, over 75% seen only once; the top ten take 0.25% to 0.3%. This specimen was CD4+ or CD8+ T cells sorted from blood, taken in a trial of the OX40 agonist ivuxolimab. The receptors were gathered from an adult with an advanced solid tumor such as melanoma, head and neck, liver or kidney cancer.

The rearrangement uses TRBV2 and TRBJ2-2; 10 bases align to TRBD1. Germline V gene sequence: CDR1 SNHLY, CDR2 FYNNEI. CDR3 length: 14 residues. CDR3 in DNA: TGTGCGATCAGACAGGGGGCGGGTACCGGGGAGCTGTTTTTT. This gives the protein CAIRQGAGTGELFF.

V usage is TRBV7-8 and J usage is TRBJ1-1; D not certain. Per the germline V gene, CDR1 is SGHVS and CDR2 is FQNEAQ. V lost 5 bases, J lost 1 base, and 11 bases lay in between. This CDR3 has 14 amino acids. CDR3 sequence reads: CASSVRHGNTEAFF. CDR3 nucleotide sequence: TGTGCCAGCAGCGTTAGACATGGGAACACTGAAGCTTTCTTT.

The CDR3 loop is CASSKPSHGRLGELFF. CDR3 DNA sequence: TGTGCCAGCAGCAAGCCTTCCCACGGACGGCTCGGGGAGCTGTTTTTT. The chain has TRBV21-1 and TRBJ2-2. TRBV21-1 is a documented pseudogene. This CDR3 has 16 amino acids.

The chain recombines TRBV18 with TRBJ2-1, with 7 positions matching TRBD1. Germline V lookup: CDR1 KGHSH, CDR2 LQKENI. Trimming at V came to 5 bases and at J to 3 bases, leaving 10 bases not matched to a gene. The CDR3 extends over 16 amino acids. CDR3 sequence reads: CASSKTGQVLYNEQFF. In nucleotides, the CDR3 is TGTGCCAGCTCAAAAACTGGACAGGTTCTCTACAATGAGCAGTTCTTC.

This clone has only one observation. The chain joins TRBV4-2 to TRBJ2-2, with D unclear. V was clipped by 0 bases and J by 7 bases, with 6 bases between them. Germline loops: CDR1 LGHNA, CDR2 YNFKEQ. The CDR3 has 13 residues. CDR3 DNA sequence: TGTGCCAGCAGCCAAGACCCGGGCGGGGAGCTGTTTTTT. Translating it yields CASSQDPGGELFF.

V is TRBV14 and J is TRBJ2-1, with D maybe TRBD2 (5 bases). The germline V and J ends were trimmed by 4 bases and 0 bases, with 13 bases remaining between them. CDR3 length: 16 residues. Germline CDR1 is SGHDN and CDR2 is FVKESK. CDR3 coding DNA: TGTGCCAGCAGCCGGGCGGGTATGCCCTCCTACAATGAGCAGTTCTTC. This codes for CASSRAGMPSYNEQFF.

This chain uses TRBV5-1 with TRBJ2-7; TRBD1 aligns across 7 bases. This CDR3 spans 15 amino acids. With 0 bases clipped from V and 6 bases from J, the junction kept 9 bases outside the gene matches. The germline gives CDR1 SGHRS, CDR2 YFSETQ. The CDR3 DNA sequence: TGCGCCAGCAGCTTGGAGGGACAGTCGTTCTCCGAGCAGTACTTC. Protein sequence: CASSLEGQSFSEQYF.

This chain links TRBV27 with TRBJ2-1; no definite D call. The germline V gene has CDR1 MNHEY and CDR2 SMNVEV (reference sequence). The V end lost 6 bases, the J end lost 7 bases, and 19 bases lay between the germline ends. The CDR3 runs to 15 residues. The CDR3 here is CASSRPFIQTNEQFF. The CDR3 DNA reads as TGTGCCAGCAGCCGACCCTTCATTCAGACAAATGAGCAGTTCTTC.

The chain combines TRBV11-2 with TRBJ2-2; D remains ambiguous. From germline, CDR1 is SGHAT and CDR2 FQNNGV. The CDR3 covers 15 residues. V lost 1 base, J lost 1 base, and 7 bases lay in between. The CDR3: CASSLVRLNTGELFF. CDR3 nucleotides: TGTGCCAGCAGCTTAGTTCGGCTGAACACCGGGGAGCTGTTTTTT.

This chain uses TRBV5-5 with TRBJ1-1; no reliable D call. V lost 1 base, J lost 1 base, and 8 bases lay in between. The CDR3 length is 14 residues. The germline V gene has CDR1 SGHKS and CDR2 YYEKEE (reference sequence). The CDR3 sequence is CASSLTLKNTEAFF. CDR3 nucleotide sequence: TGTGCCAGCAGCTTGACATTGAAGAACACTGAAGCTTTCTTT.